Included here is one T cell receptor beta chain sequence, with context. The 5'RACE method, run with constant-segment primers, produced TCR alpha and TCR beta cDNA libraries (carrying sample barcodes and UMIs). Using its own MiXCR run on the 5' RACE reads, TCRdb lists one record per CDR3 protein. The sample has about 290,000 distinct CDR3 sequences; roughly 15% are singletons. This record belongs to a study of T-cell memory formation after mild COVID-19. Study context: Largely, the TCR clusters proved donor specific.

Deletions cut 3 bases from V and 3 bases from J, with 19 bases between. CDR1 is SGHRS and CDR2 is YFSETQ in the germline V gene. This CDR3 region has 16 residues. The chain uses TRBV5-1 and TRBJ2-7; D may be TRBD2 (7 bases). The clonotype originates from a man younger than 35 who had mild COVID-19 (a few samples of this study predate the infection). Cell type and time point are not known. Sequences were obtained from PBMCs or a T cell subset sorted from them (not recorded which). This CDR3 is CASSWGPPGDYYEQYF. The CDR3 DNA follows: TGCGCCAGCAGCTGGGGGCCCCCGGGGGACTACTACGAGCAGTACTTC.